These T cell receptor beta chains were read from a single sample in a study of Graves' ophthalmopathy and Graves' hyperthyroidism. TCRdb independently ran MiXCR on the multiplex PCR reads; one entry per CDR3 protein. The sample records about 480,000 distinct CDR3 sequences, under 15% being singletons. Sequencing was carried out using blood. The receptors shown here come from a woman aged 30 to 39 with Graves' ophthalmopathy. Both conserved end residues are part of each CDR3. A D gene is named only where the DNA matches it firmly. Clone size is shown for a subset of rows, as once, few, many or a class of expanded clone.

v_gene: TRBV12-3/TRBV12-4; abundance: many; d_gene: -; j_gene: TRBJ1-6; CDR3nt: TGTGCCAGCACCCTCAATCCCCCTCAGACACCCCTCCACTTT; CDR3aa: CASTLNPPQTPLHF
v_gene: TRBV5-1; abundance: few; d_gene: TRBD2; j_gene: TRBJ2-7; CDR3nt: TGCGCCAGCAGCTATTACCGACTAGCGGACTCCTACGAGCAGTACTTC; CDR3aa: CASSYYRLADSYEQYF
v_gene: TRBV19; abundance: few; d_gene: TRBD1; j_gene: TRBJ1-1; CDR3nt: TGTGCCAGTCGTCCCGGGCAGGGGGCTGAAGCTTTCTTT; CDR3aa: CASRPGQGAEAFF
v_gene: TRBV10-3; abundance: many; d_gene: -; j_gene: TRBJ1-5; CDR3nt: TGTGCCACTTCTAGGGACCTGGGTCAGCCCCAGCATTTT; CDR3aa: CATSRDLGQPQHF
v_gene: TRBV28; abundance: many; d_gene: TRBD1; j_gene: TRBJ1-2; CDR3nt: TGTGCCAGCACGGGACAGGGAGGATTCTATGGCTACACCTTC; CDR3aa: CASTGQGGFYGYTF
v_gene: TRBV19; abundance: -; d_gene: -; j_gene: TRBJ1-1; CDR3nt: TGTGCCAGTAGTATGTCCAGGGCCAACACTGAAGCTTTCTTT; CDR3aa: CASSMSRANTEAFF
v_gene: TRBV20-1; abundance: many; d_gene: -; j_gene: TRBJ2-4; CDR3nt: TGCAGTGCCCAGAGCCCTACCAACAACATTCAGTACTTC; CDR3aa: CSAQSPTNNIQYF
v_gene: TRBV6-5; abundance: many; d_gene: -; j_gene: TRBJ1-2; CDR3nt: TGTGCCAGCAGTCGGGGGCTCGATGGCTACACCTTC; CDR3aa: CASSRGLDGYTF
v_gene: TRBV30; abundance: -; d_gene: -; j_gene: TRBJ2-2; CDR3nt: TGTGCCTGGGGGCTTGGGGCCGGGGAGCTGTTTTTT; CDR3aa: CAWGLGAGELFF
v_gene: TRBV6-1; abundance: many; d_gene: TRBD2; j_gene: TRBJ2-7; CDR3nt: TGTGCCAGCGGTAATGGGTTAGCGGGAGTTAACGAGCAGTACTTC; CDR3aa: CASGNGLAGVNEQYF
v_gene: TRBV11-2; abundance: few; d_gene: -; j_gene: TRBJ2-7; CDR3nt: TGTGCCAGCAGACGGGGACCCCTCTCCTACGAGCAGTACTTC; CDR3aa: CASRRGPLSYEQYF
v_gene: TRBV11-2; abundance: few; d_gene: -; j_gene: TRBJ2-2; CDR3nt: TGTGCCAGCACCCCTCATGGGGGTGCCAACACCGGGGAGCTGTTTTTT; CDR3aa: CASTPHGGANTGELFF